This T cell receptor beta chain came from a study of shared clonotypes between healthy human individuals. Study-wide findings and caveats: In the sorted subsets, rarefaction showed sequencing was incomplete despite large depth.

In its sample, this clone was seen a few times. Its specificity is unknown. Naive-designated CD8 cells lacked CD45RO, were positively enriched for CCR7, and omitted terminally differentiated effector memory CD45RA+ cells. TCRdb's table, derived via immunoSEQ multiplex PCR, lists solely in-frame clones and lacks some. Here the sample spans about 1.9 million clones, 93% being singletons. Germline CDR1 is MGHRA and CDR2 is YSYEKL. Deletions cut 1 base from V and 1 base from J, with 5 bases between. This CDR3 has 13 amino acids. The origin of this receptor is a man between 18 and 35 years old in good health. Some clones in this sample may be carry-over from other donors' samples. Sequenced input: naive CD8+ T cells from PBMCs. The rearrangement joins TRBV4-1 to TRBJ2-7, with no clear D. For the CDR3, the DNA is TGCGCCAGCAGCCAAGCACGGTCCTACGAGCAGTACTTC. Translating it yields CASSQARSYEQYF.